These T cell receptor beta chains were read from a single sample in a study of Graves' ophthalmopathy and Graves' hyperthyroidism. Using its own MiXCR run on the multiplex PCR reads, TCRdb lists one record per CDR3 protein. The table shows over a million distinct CDR3 sequences, with 36% occurring only once. Material for sequencing was peripheral blood or thyroid tissue (not recorded which). All receptors come from an adult man with Graves' hyperthyroidism. CDR3s include the opening cysteine and the closing phenylalanine or tryptophan. The order of the fields is J gene, D gene, V gene, clone size, CDR3 DNA, CDR3 protein. D genes are given only for firm matches. Not every row has a clone size; where given, it reads once, few, many or a size class.

TRBJ1-6	NA	TRBV20-1	NA	TGCAGTGCTAGAGCGTCGGGGTTTTCACCCCTCCACTTT	CSARASGFSPLHF
TRBJ2-7	NA	TRBV19	few	TGTGCCAGCAGCCCCCAGTGGGGACGGTACGAGCAGTACTTC	CASSPQWGRYEQYF
TRBJ2-7	TRBD1	TRBV19	once	TGTGCCAGTAGTACCCGACAGGGGAGCTACGAGCGGTACTTC	CASSTRQGSYERYF
TRBJ1-5	NA	TRBV7-8	many	TGTGCCAGCAGTTTACAGGAGAGCAATCAGCCCCAGCATTTT	CASSLQESNQPQHF
TRBJ2-6	NA	TRBV10-2	NA	TGTGCTAGTGGGGACATCGGGGCCAACGTCCTGACTTTC	CASGDIGANVLTF
TRBJ1-1	NA	TRBV4-3	many	TGCGCCAGCAGCCAAGAACAGGGTACTCCAGAAGCTTTCTTT	CASSQEQGTPEAFF
TRBJ1-2	TRBD1	TRBV25-1	NA	TGTGCCACCAACCAGGAGGGGGCAGGTGGCTACACCTTC	CATNQEGAGGYTF
TRBJ2-7	TRBD2	TRBV15	many	TGTGCCACCAGCAGAGGATCGGGCAGCGGGAGTTCCTACGAGCAGTACTTC	CATSRGSGSGSSYEQYF
TRBJ1-5	TRBD1	TRBV6-5	few	TGTGCCAGCAGAACCCAGGGGGCCGAACAGCCCCAGCATTTT	CASRTQGAEQPQHF
TRBJ1-2	TRBD1	TRBV7-8	many	TGTGCCAGCAGCCCAACGTCGGGACAGACCTATGGCTACACCTTC	CASSPTSGQTYGYTF
TRBJ2-7	TRBD2	TRBV19	few	TGTGCCAGTAGTATTCTAGCGGGAGGCCCCTTGGACGAGCAGTACTTC	CASSILAGGPLDEQYF
TRBJ2-2	TRBD2	TRBV27	NA	TGTGCCAGCAGCAGGGCTAGCGGAGCGACCGGGGAGCTGTTTTTT	CASSRASGATGELFF
TRBJ2-7	NA	TRBV10-3	NA	TGTGCCAGCAGGGACAGCGCTCGGACTAGGGAGCAGTACTTC	CASRDSARTREQYF
TRBJ1-1	TRBD1	TRBV12-3/TRBV12-4	few	TGTGCCAGCAGCTGGACAGGGTCTAACACTGAAGCTTTCTTT	CASSWTGSNTEAFF
TRBJ2-5	NA	TRBV25-1	NA	TGTGCCAGCAGTTCCCGACTAGGGGACCAAGAGACCCAGTACTTC	CASSSRLGDQETQYF
TRBJ1-2	TRBD1	TRBV7-9	NA	TGCGCCAGCGGACAGGGGGCTAGGTATGGCTACACCTTC	CASGQGARYGYTF
TRBJ2-7	TRBD1	TRBV4-3	few	TGCGCCAGCAGCCAACGGAGGGACAGGGCACCTTACGAGCAGTACTTC	CASSQRRDRAPYEQYF
TRBJ2-7	NA	TRBV12-3/TRBV12-4	NA	TGTGCCAGCAGTATCAGGACAGCCTACGAGCAGTACTTC	CASSIRTAYEQYF
TRBJ1-4	TRBD1	TRBV29-1	NA	TGCAGCACCAGGGACCGGACAGGGGCGAGAAAACTGTTTTTT	CSTRDRTGARKLFF
TRBJ1-4	TRBD1	TRBV7-2	NA	TGTGCCAGCAGCAAACGGGACAGCTATGAAAAACTGTTTTTT	CASSKRDSYEKLFF
TRBJ1-5	NA	TRBV7-8	many	TGTGCCAGCAGCCCATCGTGGGGTCGTAATAGCAATCAGCCCCAGCATTTT	CASSPSWGRNSNQPQHF
TRBJ1-4	NA	TRBV11-2	many	TGTGCCAGCAGCTTAGAGGGACGGATTAATGAAAAACTGTTTTTT	CASSLEGRINEKLFF
TRBJ2-7	TRBD2	TRBV4-1	NA	TGCGCCAGCAGCCGGGGAGGACTAGCGGGGGACTCTTACGAGCAGTACTTC	CASSRGGLAGDSYEQYF
TRBJ1-3	NA	TRBV7-2	many	TGTGCCAGCAGCTTAGATGAGCTAACTTGGAACACCATATATTTT	CASSLDELTWNTIYF
TRBJ1-2	NA	TRBV20-1	many	TGCAGTGCTAGTTCGGGGATTAAGGGCTACACCTTC	CSASSGIKGYTF
TRBJ1-5	TRBD1	TRBV29-1	NA	TGCAGCGTTGACAAAGGGGGCATTAATCAGCCCCAGCATTTT	CSVDKGGINQPQHF
TRBJ1-6	NA	TRBV5-8	few	TGTGCCAGCAGCTTCCGGGAGATTAATTCACCCCTCCACTTT	CASSFREINSPLHF
TRBJ2-2	TRBD2	TRBV13	NA	TGTGCCAGCAGTTCCATAGCGGGACACAACACCGGGGAGCTGTTTTTT	CASSSIAGHNTGELFF
TRBJ2-5	TRBD1	TRBV18	few	TGTGCCAGCTCACCCCCTGGACAGGGGGCGCGGGAGACCCAGTACTTC	CASSPPGQGARETQYF
TRBJ2-3	NA	TRBV10-1	many	TGCGCCAGCAGTGAGTGGGACAACACAGATACGCAGTATTTT	CASSEWDNTDTQYF
TRBJ2-7	TRBD1	TRBV4-1	few	TGCGCCAGCAGCGCCCAGGGGGCATTATACGAGCAGTACTTC	CASSAQGALYEQYF
TRBJ1-3	NA	TRBV12-3/TRBV12-4	NA	TGTGCCAGCAGTTTGGTGCCCCCGGAAGGAAACACCATATATTTT	CASSLVPPEGNTIYF
TRBJ2-2	TRBD2	TRBV5-8	NA	TGTGCCATAGCGGGGCTTAACACCGGGGAGCTGTTTTTT	CAIAGLNTGELFF
TRBJ1-3	TRBD1	TRBV10-3	NA	TGTGCCAGCAGTTTACAGGGGGCGAACACCATATATTTT	CASSLQGANTIYF
TRBJ2-7	NA	TRBV7-9	NA	TGTGCCAGCAGCTTGCCGTACTTC	CASSLPYF
TRBJ2-7	NA	TRBV9	many	TGTGCCAGCAGCGCCACTTTCGGTCTGGGGTACGAGCAGTACTTC	CASSATFGLGYEQYF
TRBJ1-1	NA	TRBV7-9	many	TGTGCCAGCAGTACAGGAGACACAAACACTGAAGCTTTCTTT	CASSTGDTNTEAFF
TRBJ1-6	TRBD1	TRBV6-5	many	TGTGCCAGCACTGGACAGGGGCGTCATTCACCCCTCCACTTT	CASTGQGRHSPLHF
TRBJ2-7	NA	TRBV24-1	few	TGTGCCACCAGTGATGCGACTAGGGCGGACGAGCAGTACTTC	CATSDATRADEQYF
TRBJ1-1	TRBD1	TRBV10-3	NA	TGTGCCATCAGAGCGGGACAGGGCAAGAACACTGAAGCTTTCTTT	CAIRAGQGKNTEAFF
TRBJ1-6	TRBD1	TRBV9	many	TGTGCCAGCAGCGTAGCCGGGGGAGGGGGCTCACCCCTCCACTTT	CASSVAGGGGSPLHF
TRBJ1-2	NA	TRBV2	NA	TGTGCCAGCACAACGGGACATCTCTATGGCTACACCTTC	CASTTGHLYGYTF
TRBJ2-7	NA	TRBV7-2	many	TGTGCCAGCAGCTTCGACCCCTACTACGAGCAGTACTTC	CASSFDPYYEQYF
TRBJ2-7	NA	TRBV11-2	few	TGTGCCAGCAGCTTAGACTACAGGGAATCCTCCTACGAGCAGTACTTC	CASSLDYRESSYEQYF
TRBJ2-2	NA	TRBV9	NA	TGTGCCAGCAGCGTAGGGCCTTGGGGGAGTTCCGGGGAGCTGTTTTTT	CASSVGPWGSSGELFF
TRBJ2-7	TRBD2	TRBV7-8	NA	TGTGCCAGCAGCTTACATCCGGGACTAGCGGTCTACGAGCAGTACTTC	CASSLHPGLAVYEQYF